What follows are 13 T cell receptor beta chains derived from one specimen sequenced in a study of T cell responses to AZD1222 COVID-19 vaccine. The protocol was immunoSEQ multiplex PCR, while the TCRdb copy is restricted to in-frame clones and leaves out a portion. The repertoire holds approximately 90,000 clones, with roughly nine tenths as singletons. Sequences were derived from peripheral blood, sampled on day 0 of AZD1222 vaccination. These receptors all stem from an adult in good health.

The gene calls are TRBV3-1 (or the pseudogene TRBV3-2) and TRBJ1-2, with a tentative D call TRBD1 (6 bases). Trimming cost V 3 bases and J 5 bases, with 19 bases left between them. The CDR3 spans 16 residues. Looked up from germline, CDR1 is LGHDT and CDR2 is YNNKEL (reference sequence). The CDR3 region has the DNA TGTGCCAGCAGCCAGAGGGCAGGGACATTCGAATATGGCTACACCTTC. It translates to CASSQRAGTFEYGYTF.

This chain joins TRBV5-1 and TRBJ1-4; 7 nucleotides match TRBD1. J was trimmed by 8 bases and V by 2 bases; bases with no gene match: 9. Germline V gene sequence: CDR1 SGHRS, CDR2 YFSETQ. The CDR3 is 15 residues long. CDR3 in amino acids: CASSFAGTEAEKLFF. CDR3 nucleotides: TGCGCCAGCAGCTTCGCCGGGACAGAGGCGGAAAAACTGTTTTTT.

The gene calls are TRBV21-1 and TRBJ2-6; TRBD2 is the table's D call, not checked against the DNA. TRBV21-1 is an annotated pseudogene. This CDR3 comprises 17 residues. CDR3 coding DNA: TGTGCCAGCAGCCGTCCCCCTCCTATCTCTGGGGCCAACGTCCTGACTTTC. This sequence encodes CASSRPPPISGANVLTF.

The chain couples TRBV4-3 to TRBJ2-4; possible D gene TRBD2, 6 bases. Trimming shortened V by 1 base and J by 1 base, and 14 bases separated the two germline ends. The CDR3 has 17 residues. CDR1 is LGHNA and CDR2 is YSLEER in the germline V gene. The CDR3 here is CASSQGQRVGAKNIQYF. DNA for the CDR3: TGCGCCAGCAGCCAAGGTCAGCGGGTTGGGGCCAAAAACATTCAGTACTTC.

This clone was counted once. The rearrangement links TRBV4-3 to TRBJ1-2, with TRBD1 matching 8 bases. CDR3 size: 15 residues. With V trimmed by 0 bases and J by 8 bases, 8 bases remained unmatched. Germline V gene data show CDR1 as LGHNA and CDR2 as YSLEER. The CDR3 protein is CASSQDTTGARGYTF. CDR3 DNA: TGCGCCAGCAGCCAAGATACGACAGGGGCTCGGGGCTACACCTTC.

The chain carries TRBV7-9 and TRBJ1-6, with 7 positions matching TRBD1. The CDR3 spans 15 residues. Germline assignment: CDR1 SEHNR and CDR2 FQNEAQ (reference sequence). Germline trimming cut 2 bases from V and 8 bases from J; bases unmatched to any gene: 6. CDR3 bases: TGTGCCAGCAGCTTACCCAGGGGGGACGATTCACCCCTCCACTTT. This sequence encodes CASSLPRGDDSPLHF.

The V gene is TRBV5-1, the J gene TRBJ2-3; D not certain. V lost 0 bases to trimming and J lost 1 base, with 6 bases between them. The CDR3 runs to 14 residues. Per germline, CDR1 SGHRS and CDR2 YFSETQ. Here the CDR3 reads CASSLEGRTDTQYF. The CDR3 coding sequence is TGCGCCAGCAGCTTGGAGGGTCGCACAGATACGCAGTATTTT. The variable domain in full, with the rest retrieved from reference TRBV5-1 and TRBJ2-3, is KAGVTQTPRYLIKTRGQQVTLSCSPISGHRSVSWYQQTPGQGLQFLFEYFSETQRNKGNFPGRFSGRQFSNSRSEMNVSTLELGDSALYLCASSLEGRTDTQYFGPGTRLTVL.

The table lists this clone with a few counts. The same CDR3 is also encoded by other DNA sequences in this sample. The rearrangement uses TRBV7-7 and TRBJ2-3; 8 bases are shared with TRBD2. CDR1 is SSHAT and CDR2 is FNYEAQ in the germline V gene (reference sequence). The CDR3 has 15 residues. V trimming: 5 bases; J trimming: 2 bases; junction bases outside the gene matches: 6. This chain's CDR3 is CASSLSGGATDTQYF. CDR3 DNA sequence: TGTGCCAGCAGCCTGAGCGGGGGAGCCACAGATACGCAGTATTTT. The whole variable domain, remainder taken from reference TRBV7-7 and TRBJ2-3, is GAGVSQSPRYKVTKRGQDVTLRCDPISSHATLYWYQQALGQGPEFLTYFNYEAQPDKSGLPSDRFSAERPEGSISTLTIQRTEQRDSAMYRCASSLSGGATDTQYFGPGTRLTVL.

The chain has TRBV5-3 and TRBJ1-5, with D possibly matching TRBD1 (5 bases). TRBV5-3 is identified as an open reading frame with a role that is uncertain. The V and J ends lost 1 base and 16 bases respectively, with 12 bases between them. CDR3 length: 11 amino acids. CDR3 amino acids: CARSLWKRDHF. CDR3 nucleotides: TGTGCCAGAAGCTTGTGGAAACGGGACCATTTT.

The V and J genes are TRBV6-5 and TRBJ2-7; tentatively, D is TRBD1 (5 bases). Trimming took 6 bases from V and 1 from J, leaving 13 bases between them. The CDR3 totals 14 residues. The germline V gene has CDR1 MNHEY and CDR2 SVGAGI. CDR3 bases: TGTGCCAGCAGCCTCTGGGGCGTTTCCTACGAGCAGTACTTC. As protein: CASSLWGVSYEQYF.

The CDR3 coding sequence is TGCGCCAGCAGCCCTTTAGCGGGGGGCACCACAGATACGCAGTATTTT. Protein product: CASSPLAGGTTDTQYF. This chain uses TRBV5-1 with TRBJ2-3; 10 bases are a match to TRBD2. CDR3 length: 16 residues. Germline V CDR1 and CDR2: SGHRS, YFSETQ. The V segment lost 4 bases and the J segment 2 bases; nucleotides outside the gene matches: 7.

The chain recombines TRBV19 with TRBJ1-2, with D maybe TRBD1 (6 bases). Trimming took 11 bases from V and 3 from J, leaving 13 bases between them. Germline CDR1 and CDR2: LNHDA and SQIVND (reference sequence). This CDR3 contains 12 residues. The CDR3 DNA is TGTGCCTCCTCTCCAGGGGACTATGGCTACACCTTC. This translates into CASSPGDYGYTF.

The chain employs TRBV6-2 or TRBV6-3 and TRBJ1-5; 11 positions agree with TRBD1. The CDR3 runs to 16 residues. CDR1 and CDR2 from the germline V gene are MNHEY and SVGEGT. V was clipped by 4 bases and J by 4 bases; unmatched bases: 6. The CDR3 nucleotides read TGTGCCAGCAGTTCGGACAGGGGGCTCGGTAATCAGCCCCAGCATTTT. Its protein is CASSSDRGLGNQPQHF.